Sequencing of this T cell receptor (beta chain) was carried out in a study of cytomegalovirus exposure and HLA in healthy donors. Whole-study findings and limits: Highly shared sequence variants in one cluster were likely a sequencing artifact. Associated with cytomegalovirus, according to the listing, were 150 to 200 TCR beta chains.

13 Jbeta primers and 60 Vbeta primers were used for the PCR. Assay: immunoSEQ multiplex PCR; the TCRdb copy retains only in-frame clones and omits some. The sample lists 150,000 to 200,000 clones; around four fifths were seen once. Nominally healthy donors were sampled, though unrecorded immune exposures were likely. Trimming pared 1 base from V and 0 bases from J, leaving 10 bases between. Germline assignment: CDR1 LNHNV and CDR2 YYDKDF (reference sequence). This CDR3 comprises 17 residues. For this clone: The antigen is undetermined.

V gene TRBV15 combines with J gene TRBJ1-6; D gene unclear. The specimen sequenced was PBMCs. This sequence originates from a woman in her twenties or thirties in good health and CMV-seronegative. Here the CDR3 reads CATSRVSGSSYNSPLHF. In DNA, the CDR3 is TGTGCCACCAGCAGAGTATCGGGGAGCTCCTATAATTCACCCCTCCACTTT.